These T cell receptor beta chains were read from a single sample in a study of T cell responses to AZD1222 COVID-19 vaccine. Sequencing was performed with immunoSEQ multiplex PCR; in TCRdb, only in-frame clones are kept and a portion is missing. The repertoire holds over 45,000 clones, with around 85% as singletons. The sample here was peripheral blood, taken on day 0 of MenACWY control vaccination. These receptors were collected from an adult in good health. CDR3s include the opening cysteine and the closing phenylalanine or tryptophan. A D gene is named only where the DNA matches it firmly. Expanded clones are given a class, and other clones once, few, many or no size at all.

d_call clone_size j_call v_call cdr3_aa cdr3_nt
. . TRBJ2-1 TRBV9 CASSGGGGISNEQFF TGTGCCAGCAGTGGCGGGGGCGGGATTAGCAATGAGCAGTTCTTC
. . TRBJ2-7 TRBV30 CAWSVGEGGYEQYF TGTGCCTGGAGTGTAGGGGAAGGGGGCTACGAGCAGTACTTC
. . TRBJ2-1 TRBV5-1 CASSPGAGGANEQFF TGCGCCAGCAGCCCCGGAGCTGGGGGAGCAAATGAGCAGTTCTTC
TRBD2 . TRBJ2-1 TRBV15 CATSRVGRTSGRGRYNEQFF TGTGCCACCAGCAGAGTCGGGAGGACTAGCGGGAGGGGCCGGTACAATGAGCAGTTCTTC
TRBD2 . TRBJ2-5 TRBV19 CASSVPRQLSGGETQYF TGTGCCAGTAGTGTACCCCGCCAGCTTAGCGGGGGGGAGACCCAGTACTTC
. . TRBJ1-2 TRBV6-6 CASSNANYGYTF TGTGCCAGCAGCAATGCTAACTATGGCTACACCTTC
. . TRBJ2-5 TRBV28 CASSPLGPETQYF TGTGCCAGCAGTCCGTTGGGTCCCGAGACCCAGTACTTC
. . TRBJ2-2 TRBV6-2/TRBV6-3 CASSYSAGFVTGELFF TGTGCCAGCAGTTACAGTGCGGGATTCGTCACCGGGGAGCTGTTTTTT
. once TRBJ1-1 TRBV25-1 CASMGAQRNTEAFF TGTGCCAGCATGGGGGCGCAGAGGAACACTGAAGCTTTCTTT
. . TRBJ1-3 TRBV6-1 CASSEAAAIGNTIYF TGTGCCAGCAGTGAAGCAGCAGCAATTGGAAACACCATATATTTT
. . TRBJ2-7 TRBV20-1 CSASGVVGGRSYEQYF TGCAGTGCTAGTGGGGTGGTTGGCGGGCGTTCCTACGAGCAGTACTTC
. . TRBJ2-6 TRBV24-1 CATSDSGISGANVLTF TGTGCCACCAGTGACTCAGGGATCTCTGGGGCCAACGTCCTGACTTTC
TRBD2 once TRBJ2-7 TRBV7-2 CASSWGLAGWGYEQYF TGTGCCAGCAGCTGGGGACTAGCGGGGTGGGGCTACGAGCAGTACTTC
. . TRBJ1-1 TRBV6-1 CASSDRRRDTEAFF TGTGCCAGCAGTGACAGACGGAGGGACACTGAAGCTTTCTTT
. . TRBJ1-5 TRBV27 CASSLTGISNQPQHF TGTGCCAGCAGCTTGACAGGCATTAGCAATCAGCCCCAGCATTTT
. . TRBJ1-1 TRBV15 CATSPSLVLEAFF TGTGCCACCAGCCCCTCTTTGGTGCTTGAAGCTTTCTTT
. . TRBJ1-2 TRBV28 CASSLWTDYGYTF TGTGCCAGCAGTCTCTGGACAGACTATGGCTACACCTTC
TRBD1 . TRBJ2-5 TRBV11-2 CASSSGQGPLRETQYF TGTGCCAGCAGCTCGGGACAGGGTCCCCTGCGAGAGACCCAGTACTTC
TRBD2 once TRBJ2-3 TRBV28 CASSFPRTSRAPDTQYF TGTGCCAGCAGTTTTCCCAGGACTAGCCGCGCACCGGATACGCAGTATTTT
. once TRBJ2-7 TRBV6-2/TRBV6-3 CASSYEVEYEQYF TGTGCCAGCAGTTACGAGGTGGAATACGAGCAGTACTTC
TRBD1 . TRBJ2-7 TRBV5-1 CASSLALFGRDRASYEQYF TGCGCCAGCAGCTTGGCCCTTTTTGGGCGGGACAGGGCCTCCTACGAGCAGTACTTC
. . TRBJ1-5 TRBV7-9 CASALGGNQPQHF TGTGCCAGCGCCCTGGGGGGCAATCAGCCCCAGCATTTT
. once TRBJ1-6 TRBV3-1/TRBV3-2 CASSQDNNNSPLHF TGTGCCAGCAGCCAGGACAATAATAATTCACCCCTCCACTTT
. . TRBJ2-3 TRBV7-9 CASSGRRVYTDTQYF TGTGCCAGCAGCGGACGCAGGGTATACACAGATACGCAGTATTTT
TRBD1 . TRBJ1-1 TRBV9 CASSAGTGTEAFF TGTGCCAGCAGCGCCGGGACAGGCACTGAAGCTTTCTTT
. few TRBJ1-2 TRBV10-2 CASSASRTDGYTF TGCGCCAGCAGTGCATCCAGGACGGATGGCTACACCTTC
TRBD2 . TRBJ2-1 TRBV24-1 CATSDSSGLAGNEQFF TGTGCCACCAGTGACAGCTCGGGACTAGCGGGCAATGAGCAGTTCTTC
. . TRBJ2-2 TRBV14 CASSARRGTTGELFF TGTGCCAGCAGCGCGCGACGGGGCACCACCGGGGAGCTGTTTTTT
TRBD2 . TRBJ2-3 TRBV5-6 CASSLGLASTDTQYF TGTGCCAGCAGCTTGGGACTAGCGAGCACAGATACGCAGTATTTT
TRBD2 . TRBJ2-7 TRBV19 CATKAGAQREQYF TGTGCCACCAAAGCGGGAGCCCAGCGCGAGCAGTACTTC
. . TRBJ2-2 TRBV24-1 CATSGRLDTGELFF TGTGCCACCAGTGGCAGGCTCGACACCGGGGAGCTGTTTTTT
TRBD2 . TRBJ2-5 TRBV27 CASSPSGRRETQYF TGTGCCAGCAGTCCTAGCGGGAGAAGGGAGACCCAGTACTTC
TRBD1 . TRBJ2-7 TRBV27 CASSRTGQAYEQYF TGTGCCAGCAGTCGGACGGGACAGGCCTACGAGCAGTACTTC
. . TRBJ1-4 TRBV2 CASNRGRATNEKLFF TGTGCCAGCAACCGAGGGCGGGCAACTAATGAAAAACTGTTTTTT
. . TRBJ2-7 TRBV29-1 CSVADTGYEQYF TGCAGCGTTGCTGACACGGGCTACGAGCAGTACTTC
TRBD1 . TRBJ2-7 TRBV29-1 CSVARDRGTYEQYF TGCAGCGTCGCCAGGGACAGGGGGACCTACGAGCAGTACTTC
. . TRBJ2-2 TRBV19 CANNKNANTGELFF TGTGCCAATAATAAAAACGCGAACACCGGGGAGCTGTTTTTT
. . TRBJ1-2 TRBV3-1/TRBV3-2 CASSLWTDTNYGYTF TGTGCCAGCAGCCTTTGGACAGATACTAACTATGGCTACACCTTC
. . TRBJ2-2 TRBV10-3 CAISESFTGELFF TGTGCCATCAGTGAGTCTTTCACCGGGGAGCTGTTTTTT
. . TRBJ2-7 TRBV5-6 CASSPPRFVTGEQYF TGTGCCAGCAGCCCCCCCCGCTTTGTAACGGGCGAGCAGTACTTC
TRBD1 . TRBJ2-5 TRBV7-2 CASSRDRGQETQYF TGTGCCAGCAGCCGGGACAGGGGGCAAGAGACCCAGTACTTC